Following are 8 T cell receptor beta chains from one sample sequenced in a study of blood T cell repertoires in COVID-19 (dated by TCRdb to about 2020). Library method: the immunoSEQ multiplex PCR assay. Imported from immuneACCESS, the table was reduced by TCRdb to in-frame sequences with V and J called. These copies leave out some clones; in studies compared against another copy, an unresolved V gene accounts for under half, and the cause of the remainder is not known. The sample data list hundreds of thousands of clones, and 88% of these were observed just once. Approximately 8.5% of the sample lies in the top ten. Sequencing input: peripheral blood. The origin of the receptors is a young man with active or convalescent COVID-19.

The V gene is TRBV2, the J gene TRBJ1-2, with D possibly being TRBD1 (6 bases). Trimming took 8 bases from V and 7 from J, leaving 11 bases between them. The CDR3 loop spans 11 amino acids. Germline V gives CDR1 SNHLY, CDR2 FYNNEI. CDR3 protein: CASGRGSGYTF. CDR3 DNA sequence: TGTGCCAGCGGCAGGGGCTCTGGCTACACCTTC.

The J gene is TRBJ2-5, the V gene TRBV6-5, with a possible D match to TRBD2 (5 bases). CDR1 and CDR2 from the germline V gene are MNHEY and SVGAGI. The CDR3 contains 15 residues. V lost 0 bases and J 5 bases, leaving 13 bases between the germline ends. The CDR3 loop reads CASSYSVLPGETQYF. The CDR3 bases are TGTGCCAGCAGTTACTCGGTTCTACCGGGGGAGACCCAGTACTTC.

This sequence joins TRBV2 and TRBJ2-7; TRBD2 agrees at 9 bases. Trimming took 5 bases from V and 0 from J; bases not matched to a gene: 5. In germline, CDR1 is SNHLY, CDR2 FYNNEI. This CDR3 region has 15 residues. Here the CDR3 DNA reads TGTGCCAGCAGTTATAGCGGGGGCTTCTCCTACGAGCAGTACTTC. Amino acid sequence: CASSYSGGFSYEQYF.

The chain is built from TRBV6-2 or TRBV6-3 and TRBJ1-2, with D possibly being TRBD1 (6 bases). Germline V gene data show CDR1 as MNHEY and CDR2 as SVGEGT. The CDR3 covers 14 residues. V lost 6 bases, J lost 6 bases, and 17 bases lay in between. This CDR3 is CASSRPKQGHGYTF. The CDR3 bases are TGTGCCAGCAGCCGCCCCAAACAGGGACATGGCTACACCTTC.

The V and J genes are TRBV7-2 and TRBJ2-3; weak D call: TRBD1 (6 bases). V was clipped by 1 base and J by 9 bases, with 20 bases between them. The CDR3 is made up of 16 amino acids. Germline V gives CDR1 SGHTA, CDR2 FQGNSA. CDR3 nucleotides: TGTGCCAGCAGCTTAGGGAAAACAGGGATCCTGGTAACGCAGTATTTT. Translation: CASSLGKTGILVTQYF.

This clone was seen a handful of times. CDR3 amino acids: CASSLGVWDSNIQYF. The CDR3 coding sequence is TGTGCCAGCAGCTTGGGAGTCTGGGACTCGAACATTCAGTACTTC. The genes are TRBV5-6 and TRBJ2-4; possible D gene TRBD2, 6 bases. The CDR3 is 15 amino acids. Germline V CDR1 and CDR2: SGHDT, YYEEEE. V lost 0 bases and J 7 bases, leaving 14 bases between the germline ends.

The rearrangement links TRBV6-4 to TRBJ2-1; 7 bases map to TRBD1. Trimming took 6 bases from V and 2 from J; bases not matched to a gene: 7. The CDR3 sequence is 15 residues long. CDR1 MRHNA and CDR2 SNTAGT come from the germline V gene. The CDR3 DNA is TGTGCCAGCAGAACGGACAGGTCAGCCTACAATGAGCAGTTCTTC. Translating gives CASRTDRSAYNEQFF.

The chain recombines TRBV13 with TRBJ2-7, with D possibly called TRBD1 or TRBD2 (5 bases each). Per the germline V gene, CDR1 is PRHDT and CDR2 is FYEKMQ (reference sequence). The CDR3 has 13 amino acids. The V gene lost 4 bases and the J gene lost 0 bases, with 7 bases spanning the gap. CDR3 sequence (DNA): TGTGCCAGCAGCTCAGGGAGCTCCTACGAGCAGTACTTC. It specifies CASSSGSSYEQYF.